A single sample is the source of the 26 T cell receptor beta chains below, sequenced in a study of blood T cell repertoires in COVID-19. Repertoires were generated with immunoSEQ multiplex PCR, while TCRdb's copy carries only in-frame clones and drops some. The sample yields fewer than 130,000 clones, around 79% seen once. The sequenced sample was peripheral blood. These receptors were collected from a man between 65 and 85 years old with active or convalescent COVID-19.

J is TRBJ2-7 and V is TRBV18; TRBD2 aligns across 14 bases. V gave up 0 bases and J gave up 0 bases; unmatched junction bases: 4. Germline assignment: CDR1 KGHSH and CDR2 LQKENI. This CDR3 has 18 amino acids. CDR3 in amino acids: CASSPPRTSGRSSYEQYF. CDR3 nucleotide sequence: TGTGCCAGCTCACCACCCAGGACTAGCGGGAGGTCCTCCTACGAGCAGTACTTC. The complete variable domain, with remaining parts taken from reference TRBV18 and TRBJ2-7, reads NAGVMQNPRHLVRRRGQEARLRCSPMKGHSHVYWYRQLPEEGLKFMVYLQKENIIDESGMPKERFSAEFPKEGPSILRIQQVVRGDSAAYFCASSPPRTSGRSSYEQYFGPGTRLTVT.

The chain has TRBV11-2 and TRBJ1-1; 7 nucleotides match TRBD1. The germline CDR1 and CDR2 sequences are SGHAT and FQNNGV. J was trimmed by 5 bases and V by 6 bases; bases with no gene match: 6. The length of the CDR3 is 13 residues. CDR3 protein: CASRLTGNTEAFF. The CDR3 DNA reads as TGTGCCAGCAGATTGACAGGGAATACTGAAGCTTTCTTT.

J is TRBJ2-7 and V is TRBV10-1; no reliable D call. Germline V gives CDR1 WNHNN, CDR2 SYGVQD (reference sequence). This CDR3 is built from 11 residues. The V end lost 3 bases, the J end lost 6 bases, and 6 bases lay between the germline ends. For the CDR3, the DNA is TGCGCCAGCAGTGACGGAGCCGAGCAGTACTTC. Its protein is CASSDGAEQYF.

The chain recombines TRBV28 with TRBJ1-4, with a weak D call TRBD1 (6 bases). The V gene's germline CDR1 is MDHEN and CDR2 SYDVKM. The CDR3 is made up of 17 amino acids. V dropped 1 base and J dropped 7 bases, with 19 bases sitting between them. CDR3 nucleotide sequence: TGTGCCAGCAGTTTATTGGGAGGGGGGGGTAACCTTGAAAAACTGTTTTTT. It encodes CASSLLGGGGNLEKLFF.

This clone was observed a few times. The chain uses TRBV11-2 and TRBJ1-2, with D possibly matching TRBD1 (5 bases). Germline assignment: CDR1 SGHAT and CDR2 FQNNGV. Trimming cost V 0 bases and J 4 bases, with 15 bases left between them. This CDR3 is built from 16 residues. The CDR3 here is CASSLDPLGGTYGYTF. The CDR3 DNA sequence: TGTGCCAGCAGCTTAGACCCGCTTGGAGGGACCTATGGCTACACCTTC.

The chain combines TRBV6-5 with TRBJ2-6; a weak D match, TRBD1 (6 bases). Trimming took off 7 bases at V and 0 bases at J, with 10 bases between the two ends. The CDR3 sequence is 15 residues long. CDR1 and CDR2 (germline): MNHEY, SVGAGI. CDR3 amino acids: CASKTGHSGANVLTF. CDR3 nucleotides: TGTGCCAGCAAGACAGGACACTCTGGGGCCAACGTCCTGACTTTC.

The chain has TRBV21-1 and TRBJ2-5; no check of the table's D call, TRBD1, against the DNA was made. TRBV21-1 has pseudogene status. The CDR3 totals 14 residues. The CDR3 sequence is CASSGGRRQETQYF. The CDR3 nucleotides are TGTGCCAGCAGCGGGGGCCGGAGGCAAGAGACCCAGTACTTC.

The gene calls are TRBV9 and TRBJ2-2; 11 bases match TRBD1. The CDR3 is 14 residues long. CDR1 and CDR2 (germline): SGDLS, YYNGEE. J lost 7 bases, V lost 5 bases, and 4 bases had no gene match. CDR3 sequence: CASSGQGAGGELFF. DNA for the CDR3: TGTGCCAGCAGTGGACAGGGGGCTGGCGGGGAGCTGTTTTTT.

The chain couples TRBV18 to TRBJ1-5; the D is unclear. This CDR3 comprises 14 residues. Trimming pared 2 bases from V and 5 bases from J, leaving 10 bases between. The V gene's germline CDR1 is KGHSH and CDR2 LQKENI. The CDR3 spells CASSPTFQDQPQHF. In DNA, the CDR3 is TGTGCCAGCTCACCAACCTTTCAGGATCAGCCCCAGCATTTT.

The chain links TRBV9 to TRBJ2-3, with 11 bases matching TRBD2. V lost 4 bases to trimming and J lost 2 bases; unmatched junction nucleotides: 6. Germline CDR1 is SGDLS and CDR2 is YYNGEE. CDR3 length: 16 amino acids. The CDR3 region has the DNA TGTGCCAGCAGCCTGGCTAGCGGGAGGAACACAGATACGCAGTATTTT. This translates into CASSLASGRNTDTQYF.

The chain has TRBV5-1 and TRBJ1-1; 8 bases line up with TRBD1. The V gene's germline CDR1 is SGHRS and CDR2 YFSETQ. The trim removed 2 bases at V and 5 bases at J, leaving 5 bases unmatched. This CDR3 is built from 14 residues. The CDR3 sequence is CASSFGTGGTEAFF. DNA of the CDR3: TGCGCCAGCAGCTTCGGTACAGGGGGAACTGAAGCTTTCTTT. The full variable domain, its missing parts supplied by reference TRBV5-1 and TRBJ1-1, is KAGVTQTPRYLIKTRGQQVTLSCSPISGHRSVSWYQQTPGQGLQFLFEYFSETQRNKGNFPGRFSGRQFSNSRSEMNVSTLELGDSALYLCASSFGTGGTEAFFGQGTRLTVV.

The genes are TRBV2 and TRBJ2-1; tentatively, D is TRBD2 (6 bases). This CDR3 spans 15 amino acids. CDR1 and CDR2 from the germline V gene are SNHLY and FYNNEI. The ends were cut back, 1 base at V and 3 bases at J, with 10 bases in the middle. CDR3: CASSEGRGYYNEQFF. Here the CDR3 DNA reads TGTGCCAGCAGTGAAGGGCGGGGATACTACAATGAGCAGTTCTTC.

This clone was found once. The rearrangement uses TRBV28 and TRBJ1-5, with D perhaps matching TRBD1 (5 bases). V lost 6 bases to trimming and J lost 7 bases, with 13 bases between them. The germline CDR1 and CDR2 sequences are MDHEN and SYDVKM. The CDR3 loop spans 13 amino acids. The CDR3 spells CASRGGGAQPQHF. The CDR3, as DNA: TGTGCCAGCAGGGGAGGAGGGGCCCAGCCCCAGCATTTT.

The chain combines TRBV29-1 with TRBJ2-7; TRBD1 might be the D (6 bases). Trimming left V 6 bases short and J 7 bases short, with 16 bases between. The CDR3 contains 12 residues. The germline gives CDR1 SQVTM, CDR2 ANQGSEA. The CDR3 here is CSVATGNWEQYF. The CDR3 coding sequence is TGCAGCGTCGCAACAGGGAATTGGGAGCAGTACTTC.

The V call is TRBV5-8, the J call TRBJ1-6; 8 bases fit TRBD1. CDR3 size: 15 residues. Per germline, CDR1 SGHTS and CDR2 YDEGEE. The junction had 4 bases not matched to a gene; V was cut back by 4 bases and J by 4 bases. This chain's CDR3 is CASSVDRAYNSPLHF. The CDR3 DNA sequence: TGTGCCAGCAGCGTGGACAGGGCGTATAATTCACCCCTCCACTTT.

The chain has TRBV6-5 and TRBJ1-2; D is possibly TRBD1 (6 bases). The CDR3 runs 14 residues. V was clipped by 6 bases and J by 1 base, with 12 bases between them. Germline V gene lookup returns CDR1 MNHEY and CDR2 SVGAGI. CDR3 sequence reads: CASRAGVNNYGYTF. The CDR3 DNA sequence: TGTGCCAGCAGGGCAGGGGTAAATAACTATGGCTACACCTTC.

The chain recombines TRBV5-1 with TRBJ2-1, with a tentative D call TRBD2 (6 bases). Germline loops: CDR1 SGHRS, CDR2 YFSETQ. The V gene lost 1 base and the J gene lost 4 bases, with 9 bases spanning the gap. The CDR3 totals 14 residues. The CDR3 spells CASSLYSGYNEQFF. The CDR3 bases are TGCGCCAGCAGCTTGTACAGCGGGTACAATGAGCAGTTCTTC.

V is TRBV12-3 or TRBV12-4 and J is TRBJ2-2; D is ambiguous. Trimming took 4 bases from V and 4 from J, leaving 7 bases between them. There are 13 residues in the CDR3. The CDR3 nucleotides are TGTGCCAGCAGTTATAGCTTCACCGGGGAGCTGTTTTTT. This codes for CASSYSFTGELFF.

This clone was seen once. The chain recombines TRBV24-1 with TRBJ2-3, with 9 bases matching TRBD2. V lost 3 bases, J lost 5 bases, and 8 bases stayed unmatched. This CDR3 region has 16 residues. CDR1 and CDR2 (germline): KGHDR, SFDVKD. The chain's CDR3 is CATSDAGREGGDTQYF. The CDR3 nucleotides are TGTGCCACCAGTGATGCCGGGCGGGAGGGAGGAGATACGCAGTATTTT.

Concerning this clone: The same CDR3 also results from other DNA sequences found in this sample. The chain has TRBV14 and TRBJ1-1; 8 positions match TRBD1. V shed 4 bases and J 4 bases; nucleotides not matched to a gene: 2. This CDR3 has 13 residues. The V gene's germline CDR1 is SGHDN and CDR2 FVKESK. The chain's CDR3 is CASSRDRGTEAFF. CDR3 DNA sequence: TGTGCCAGCAGCCGCGACAGGGGCACTGAAGCTTTCTTT.

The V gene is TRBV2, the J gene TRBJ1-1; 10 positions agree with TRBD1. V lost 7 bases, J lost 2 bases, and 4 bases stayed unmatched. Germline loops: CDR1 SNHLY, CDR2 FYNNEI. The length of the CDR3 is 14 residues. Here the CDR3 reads CASIETGGNTEAFF. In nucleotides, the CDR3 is TGTGCCAGCATCGAGACAGGGGGCAACACTGAAGCTTTCTTT.

CDR3 residues: CATSGRTSGNSYNEQFF. The CDR3 DNA reads TGTGCCACCAGTGGAAGGACTAGCGGGAATTCCTACAATGAGCAGTTCTTC. V and J are TRBV24-1 and TRBJ2-1; 12 nucleotides match TRBD2. The CDR3 is made up of 17 amino acids. CDR1 is KGHDR, CDR2 SFDVKD, per germline. J gave up 1 base and V 5 bases, and 5 bases lay outside the gene matches.

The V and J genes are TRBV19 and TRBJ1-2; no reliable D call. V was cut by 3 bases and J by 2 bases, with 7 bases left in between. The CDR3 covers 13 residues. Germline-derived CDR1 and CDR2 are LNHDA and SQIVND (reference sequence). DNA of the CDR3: TGTGCCAGTAGTATTGCACAGAACTATGGCTACACCTTC. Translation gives CASSIAQNYGYTF.

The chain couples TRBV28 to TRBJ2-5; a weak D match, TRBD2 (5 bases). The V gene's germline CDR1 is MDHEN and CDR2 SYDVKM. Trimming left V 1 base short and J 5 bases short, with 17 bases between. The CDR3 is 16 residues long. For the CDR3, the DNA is TGTGCCAGCAGTTTATTAACACCGGAGGCGTATGAGACCCAGTACTTC. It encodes CASSLLTPEAYETQYF.

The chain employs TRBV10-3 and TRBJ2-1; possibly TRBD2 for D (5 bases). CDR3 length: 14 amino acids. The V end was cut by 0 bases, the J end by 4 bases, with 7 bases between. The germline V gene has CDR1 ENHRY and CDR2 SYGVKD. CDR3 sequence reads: CAISESSGYNEQFF. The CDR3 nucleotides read TGTGCCATCAGTGAGTCGTCGGGATACAATGAGCAGTTCTTC.

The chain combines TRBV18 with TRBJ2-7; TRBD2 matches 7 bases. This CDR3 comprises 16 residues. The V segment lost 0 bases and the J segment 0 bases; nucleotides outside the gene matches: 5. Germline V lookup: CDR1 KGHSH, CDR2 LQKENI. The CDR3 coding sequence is TGTGCCAGCTCACCACCGGCAAGCGGGGTCTCCTACGAGCAGTACTTC. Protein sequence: CASSPPASGVSYEQYF.